A selection of T cell receptor beta chains follows, all from one sample in a study of cytomegalovirus exposure and HLA in healthy donors. Assay: immunoSEQ multiplex PCR; the TCRdb copy retains only in-frame clones and omits some. In the table there are approximately 190,000 clones, roughly 77% of which are singletons. Sequencing was done on a sample of PBMCs. The source of these receptors is a man aged 35 to 55 in good health and CMV-seropositive. The CDR3 runs from the conserved cysteine through the conserved F or W. D genes are given only for firm matches. Not all rows give a size; the values are once, few, many and, for expanded clones, a class.

CDR3aa: CASSSGLQGAGQPQHF
CDR3nt: TGTGCCAGCAGCTCTGGACTACAGGGGGCGGGTCAGCCCCAGCATTTT
abundance: .
j_gene: TRBJ1-5
d_gene: TRBD1
v_gene: TRBV7-6

CDR3aa: CASQSLTGPYEQYF
CDR3nt: TGTGCCAGCCAGAGCCTGACAGGCCCCTACGAGCAGTACTTC
abundance: .
j_gene: TRBJ2-7
d_gene: .
v_gene: TRBV6-1

CDR3aa: CASSQEVAGDTGANVLTF
CDR3nt: TGTGCCAGCAGCCAAGAAGTAGCGGGAGACACTGGGGCCAACGTCCTGACTTTC
abundance: .
j_gene: TRBJ2-6
d_gene: TRBD2
v_gene: TRBV4-2

CDR3aa: CASTRGAGGQTGELFF
CDR3nt: TGTGCCAGCACCCGAGGAGCAGGGGGCCAGACCGGGGAGCTGTTTTTT
abundance: .
j_gene: TRBJ2-2
d_gene: TRBD1
v_gene: TRBV2

CDR3aa: CASSQPTGAGELFF
CDR3nt: TGTGCCAGCAGCCAACCGACAGGTGCCGGGGAGCTGTTTTTT
abundance: .
j_gene: TRBJ2-2
d_gene: .
v_gene: TRBV5-4

CDR3aa: CASSMGAGQLTEAFF
CDR3nt: TGTGCCAGTAGTATGGGTGCGGGCCAGCTCACTGAAGCTTTCTTT
abundance: .
j_gene: TRBJ1-1
d_gene: .
v_gene: TRBV19

CDR3aa: CASSPRTGGFSNEQFF
CDR3nt: TGTGCCAGCAGCCCTCGGACAGGGGGTTTCAGCAATGAGCAGTTCTTC
abundance: .
j_gene: TRBJ2-1
d_gene: .
v_gene: TRBV21-1

CDR3aa: CASTPGQGLMNTGELFF
CDR3nt: TGTGCCAGCACCCCGGGACAAGGCCTAATGAACACCGGGGAGCTGTTTTTT
abundance: .
j_gene: TRBJ2-2
d_gene: .
v_gene: TRBV28

CDR3aa: CASNPSRGSYNEQFF
CDR3nt: TGTGCCAGCAACCCCTCCAGGGGCTCCTACAATGAGCAGTTCTTC
abundance: .
j_gene: TRBJ2-1
d_gene: .
v_gene: TRBV5-4

CDR3aa: CASSYLNTFNQPQHF
CDR3nt: TGTGCCAGCAGTTACCTGAACACGTTCAATCAGCCCCAGCATTTT
abundance: few
j_gene: TRBJ1-5
d_gene: .
v_gene: TRBV6-5

CDR3aa: CASSPESTDTQYF
CDR3nt: TGTGCCAGCAGCCCCGAGAGCACAGATACGCAGTATTTT
abundance: .
j_gene: TRBJ2-3
d_gene: .
v_gene: TRBV7-9

CDR3aa: CASSFGSGVRDTQYF
CDR3nt: TGTGCCAGCAGTTTTGGTAGCGGGGTAAGGGATACGCAGTATTTT
abundance: .
j_gene: TRBJ2-3
d_gene: TRBD2
v_gene: TRBV6-1

CDR3aa: CASSFRSGGEQYF
CDR3nt: TGTGCCAGCAGCTTTAGATCAGGGGGCGAGCAGTACTTC
abundance: .
j_gene: TRBJ2-7
d_gene: TRBD1
v_gene: TRBV13

CDR3aa: CASKLSSSENAEAFF
CDR3nt: TGTGCCAGCAAACTCTCCTCATCTGAGAACGCTGAAGCTTTCTTT
abundance: .
j_gene: TRBJ1-1
d_gene: .
v_gene: TRBV7-3

CDR3aa: CASSLGGQGPYEQYF
CDR3nt: TGTGCCAGCAGCTTAGGGGGACAGGGCCCCTACGAGCAGTACTTC
abundance: .
j_gene: TRBJ2-7
d_gene: TRBD1
v_gene: TRBV7-6

CDR3aa: CASSVETRGNEQFF
CDR3nt: TGTGCCAGCAGCGTAGAGACTAGGGGTAATGAGCAGTTCTTC
abundance: few
j_gene: TRBJ2-1
d_gene: .
v_gene: TRBV9

CDR3aa: CASSYSRGSYEQYF
CDR3nt: TGTGCCAGCAGTTACTCGCGCGGATCCTACGAGCAGTACTTC
abundance: .
j_gene: TRBJ2-7
d_gene: .
v_gene: TRBV6-5

CDR3aa: CASSQRQGTEAFF
CDR3nt: TGTGCCAGCAGTCAGAGACAGGGCACTGAAGCTTTCTTT
abundance: .
j_gene: TRBJ1-1
d_gene: TRBD1
v_gene: TRBV6-5

CDR3aa: CASSDPLQGDEQFF
CDR3nt: TGTGCCAGCAGTGACCCCCTACAGGGGGATGAGCAGTTCTTC
abundance: once
j_gene: TRBJ2-1
d_gene: TRBD1
v_gene: TRBV6-1

CDR3aa: CATSRDLGLAAPYEQYF
CDR3nt: TGTGCCACCAGCAGAGATTTAGGACTAGCCGCCCCCTACGAGCAGTACTTC
abundance: .
j_gene: TRBJ2-7
d_gene: TRBD2
v_gene: TRBV15

CDR3aa: CASSLSGSPPDTQYF
CDR3nt: TGCGCCAGCAGCTTGAGCGGGAGCCCCCCAGATACGCAGTATTTT
abundance: .
j_gene: TRBJ2-3
d_gene: TRBD2
v_gene: TRBV5-1

CDR3aa: CASSEALRSNSPLHF
CDR3nt: TGTGCCAGCAGTGAAGCGCTTCGGAGTAATTCACCCCTCCACTTT
abundance: .
j_gene: TRBJ1-6
d_gene: .
v_gene: TRBV2

CDR3aa: CASSQEGPGNSPLHF
CDR3nt: TGCGCCAGCAGCCAAGAGGGGCCTGGTAATTCACCCCTCCACTTT
abundance: .
j_gene: TRBJ1-6
d_gene: .
v_gene: TRBV4-1

CDR3aa: CAIGPATGGSYEQYF
CDR3nt: TGTGCCATCGGGCCCGCGACAGGGGGCTCCTACGAGCAGTACTTC
abundance: .
j_gene: TRBJ2-7
d_gene: TRBD1
v_gene: TRBV10-3

CDR3aa: CASSRDRGGNQPQHF
CDR3nt: TGTGCCAGCAGCAGGGACAGGGGTGGCAATCAGCCCCAGCATTTT
abundance: .
j_gene: TRBJ1-5
d_gene: TRBD1
v_gene: TRBV6-6

CDR3aa: CASSSVAGGQREQYF
CDR3nt: TGTGCCAGCAGCTCGGTAGCAGGAGGGCAACGGGAGCAGTACTTC
abundance: once
j_gene: TRBJ2-7
d_gene: .
v_gene: TRBV7-2

CDR3aa: CATSRDRTPGGEQYF
CDR3nt: TGTGCCACCAGCAGAGATCGGACCCCAGGGGGGGAGCAGTACTTC
abundance: .
j_gene: TRBJ2-7
d_gene: .
v_gene: TRBV15

CDR3aa: CASSQDAGAPREQYF
CDR3nt: TGCGCCAGCAGCCAAGATGCGGGGGCGCCGCGCGAGCAGTACTTC
abundance: .
j_gene: TRBJ2-7
d_gene: .
v_gene: TRBV4-1

CDR3aa: CAISEGQGNPRGYTF
CDR3nt: TGTGCCATCAGTGAGGGACAGGGGAACCCTAGGGGCTACACCTTC
abundance: once
j_gene: TRBJ1-2
d_gene: TRBD1
v_gene: TRBV10-3

CDR3aa: CASSLARLAEGNQETQYF
CDR3nt: TGTGCCAGCAGCTTAGCCAGACTAGCGGAAGGGAATCAAGAGACCCAGTACTTC
abundance: .
j_gene: TRBJ2-5
d_gene: TRBD2
v_gene: TRBV7-9

CDR3aa: CASSQDGTGRRNEQFF
CDR3nt: TGCGCCAGCAGCCAAGACGGGACAGGGAGGCGCAATGAGCAGTTCTTC
abundance: few
j_gene: TRBJ2-1
d_gene: TRBD1
v_gene: TRBV4-3

CDR3aa: CASSSGTPPYEQYF
CDR3nt: TGCGCCAGCAGCTCCGGGACTCCTCCCTACGAGCAGTACTTC
abundance: .
j_gene: TRBJ2-7
d_gene: .
v_gene: TRBV5-1

CDR3aa: CASSYSSGTGQYEQYF
CDR3nt: TGTGCCAGCAGTTACAGTTCCGGGACAGGGCAGTACGAGCAGTACTTC
abundance: once
j_gene: TRBJ2-7
d_gene: TRBD1
v_gene: TRBV6-5

CDR3aa: CASSQRVDIYEQYF
CDR3nt: TGTGCCAGCAGCCAGCGGGTGGATATCTACGAGCAGTACTTC
abundance: .
j_gene: TRBJ2-7
d_gene: .
v_gene: TRBV7-2

CDR3aa: CASSPLSSYEQYF
CDR3nt: TGTGCCAGCAGTCCCCTTAGCTCCTACGAGCAGTACTTC
abundance: .
j_gene: TRBJ2-7
d_gene: .
v_gene: TRBV27

CDR3aa: CATSRTMTGTGELFF
CDR3nt: TGTGCCACCAGCAGAACCATGACAGGGACCGGGGAGCTGTTTTTT
abundance: .
j_gene: TRBJ2-2
d_gene: TRBD1
v_gene: TRBV15

CDR3aa: CASSSHSAGGTGELFF
CDR3nt: TGTGCCAGCAGTTCCCACAGCGCGGGAGGAACCGGGGAGCTGTTTTTT
abundance: .
j_gene: TRBJ2-2
d_gene: TRBD2
v_gene: TRBV28

CDR3aa: CASSLDQGGVNYGYTF
CDR3nt: TGTGCCAGCAGCTTAGATCAGGGGGGTGTGAACTATGGCTACACCTTC
abundance: .
j_gene: TRBJ1-2
d_gene: TRBD1
v_gene: TRBV7-2

CDR3aa: CASSQTGLYEQYF
CDR3nt: TGTGCCAGCAGCCAGACAGGGCTCTACGAGCAGTACTTC
abundance: .
j_gene: TRBJ2-7
d_gene: TRBD1
v_gene: TRBV6-5

CDR3aa: CASSQGSETQYF
CDR3nt: TGTGCCAGCAGCCAGGGCTCTGAGACCCAGTACTTC
abundance: .
j_gene: TRBJ2-5
d_gene: .
v_gene: TRBV7-9

CDR3aa: CASSFPDSNYGYTF
CDR3nt: TGTGCCAGCAGTTTCCCGGACAGTAACTATGGCTACACCTTC
abundance: .
j_gene: TRBJ1-2
d_gene: .
v_gene: TRBV6-9

CDR3aa: CASSYTRSDGYTF
CDR3nt: TGTGCCAGCAGTTACACCAGGTCGGATGGCTACACCTTC
abundance: .
j_gene: TRBJ1-2
d_gene: .
v_gene: TRBV6-6

CDR3aa: CASSLREDTEAFF
CDR3nt: TGTGCCAGCAGCTTAAGGGAGGACACTGAAGCTTTCTTT
abundance: .
j_gene: TRBJ1-1
d_gene: .
v_gene: TRBV7-2

CDR3aa: CASSRGYNEQFF
CDR3nt: TGTGCCAGCAGCCGGGGGTACAATGAGCAGTTCTTC
abundance: .
j_gene: TRBJ2-1
d_gene: .
v_gene: TRBV7-9